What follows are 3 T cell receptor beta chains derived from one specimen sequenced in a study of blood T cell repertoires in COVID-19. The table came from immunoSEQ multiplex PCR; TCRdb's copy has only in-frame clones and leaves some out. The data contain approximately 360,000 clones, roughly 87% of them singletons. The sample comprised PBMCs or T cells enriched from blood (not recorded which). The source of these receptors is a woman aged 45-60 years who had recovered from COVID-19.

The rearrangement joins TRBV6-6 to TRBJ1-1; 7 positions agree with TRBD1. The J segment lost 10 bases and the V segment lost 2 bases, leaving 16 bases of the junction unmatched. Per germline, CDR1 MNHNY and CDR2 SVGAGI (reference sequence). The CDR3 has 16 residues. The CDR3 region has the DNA TGTGCCAGCAGTTACCCCGCCGTGAGACAGGGATCGGGAGCTTTCTTT. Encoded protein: CASSYPAVRQGSGAFF.

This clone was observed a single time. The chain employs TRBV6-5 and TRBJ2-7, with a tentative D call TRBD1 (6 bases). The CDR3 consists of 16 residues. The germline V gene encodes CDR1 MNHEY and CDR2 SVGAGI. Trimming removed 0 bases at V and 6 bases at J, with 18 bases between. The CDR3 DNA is TGTGCCAGCAGTTACTCCCGCACGACAGGTAACGGCGAGCAGTACTTC. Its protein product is CASSYSRTTGNGEQYF.

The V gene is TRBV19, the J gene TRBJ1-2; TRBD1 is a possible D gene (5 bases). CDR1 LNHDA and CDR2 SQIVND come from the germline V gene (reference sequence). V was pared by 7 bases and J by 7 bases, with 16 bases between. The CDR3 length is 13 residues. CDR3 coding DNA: TGTGCCAGTAACCCGGACCGGGGGATTGGCTACACCTTC. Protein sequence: CASNPDRGIGYTF.